This T cell receptor beta chain was found in a study of B cell selection in AIRE deficiency. Whole-study findings and limits: Shorter CDR3s marked shared Treg sequences, biased toward few non-templated insertions. In TCRBV usage, CDR3 length and diversity, patient Tconv and Treg cells matched healthy donors.

Concerning this clone: The antigen remains undetermined.

The CDR3 covers 16 residues. V shed 2 bases and J 1 base; nucleotides not matched to a gene: 3. CDR1 is MNHEY and CDR2 is SMNVEV in the germline V gene (reference sequence). Some clones are missing from TCRdb's copy, which holds only in-frame ones; the method was immunoSEQ multiplex PCR. Of about 25,000 clones in the sample, about 96% are singletons; the top ten hold approximately 0.17%. Sorting defined conventional CD4 T cells as CD4+CD127+. The clonotype originates from a human donor in good health. Sequencing was performed on CD4+CD127+ conventional T cells sorted from PBMCs. The rearrangement uses TRBV27 and TRBJ2-3, with 10 bases lining up with TRBD2. The CDR3 loop is CASSLPLAGGTDTQYF. The CDR3 DNA is TGTGCCAGCAGTTTACCCCTAGCGGGGGGCACAGATACGCAGTATTTT.